This TCR beta chain was captured in a study of CD8+CD57+ T cells in acquired aplastic anemia. Study-wide background: Yields of DNA that came from sorted CD4+ and CD8+ cells averaged about 3.5 ug.

The template used for profiling TCR beta VDJ and CDR3 was genomic DNA. TCRdb reprocessed the reads with MiXCR, giving one entry per CDR3 protein. The sample consists of approximately 190,000 distinct CDR3 sequences, around 66% of them appearing once. In germline, CDR1 is SGHTS, CDR2 YDEGEE. V lost 5 bases to trimming and J lost 3 bases, with 9 bases between them. The CDR3 runs 12 residues. The chain has TRBV5-8 and TRBJ2-7; a possible D gene is TRBD1 (6 bases). The sample consisted of sorted CD4+, CD8+, or CD8+CD57+ T cells (not recorded which) from PBMCs. This TCR was recovered from a human donor with severe aplastic anemia or a healthy control (not recorded which). The CDR3 bases are TGTGCCAGCAGGACAGGCCACTACGAGCAGTACTTC. It encodes CASRTGHYEQYF.